Here is one TCR beta chain with its context. Its antigen is unidentified. The length of the CDR3 is 13 residues. V dropped 8 bases and J dropped 3 bases, with 12 bases sitting between them. Germline loops: CDR1 LNHDA, CDR2 SQIVND (reference sequence). The sample comes from a study of radiation and T cells in renal cell carcinoma. Findings of the study overall: In blood, top tumor clones expanded by 2 weeks, shrinking by 4. No pretreatment tumor biopsies were available for baseline clonotypes.

Time point: blood 4 weeks post-SBRT, at nephrectomy. The treatment denotes: 15 Gy SBRT to primary tumor, nephrectomy 4 weeks later. Nephrectomy followed 15 Gy stereotactic body radiation by 4 weeks. Serial blood draws occurred at baseline and 2 and 4 weeks post-SBRT. Generated by immunoSEQ multiplex PCR, the TCRdb table keeps only in-frame clones and is missing some. The sample has under 100,000 clones, around 80% seen once. J is TRBJ2-3 and V is TRBV19; D is possibly TRBD1 (6 bases). Sequencing was performed on blood, taken from a patient whose treatment included radiotherapy and nephrectomy. The clonotype comes from a man between 60 and 70 years old with renal cell carcinoma. The CDR3: CASFDRLTDTQYF. The CDR3 nucleotides are TGTGCCAGTTTTGACAGGTTGACAGATACGCAGTATTTT.